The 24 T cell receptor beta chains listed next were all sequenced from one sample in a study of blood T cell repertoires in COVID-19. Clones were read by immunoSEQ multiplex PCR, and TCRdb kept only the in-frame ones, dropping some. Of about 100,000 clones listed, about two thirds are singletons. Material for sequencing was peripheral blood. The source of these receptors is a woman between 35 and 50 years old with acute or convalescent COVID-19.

The CDR3 is CASSDSGSYNSPLHF. In nucleotides, the CDR3 is TGTGCCAGCAGTGACTCCGGGTCCTATAATTCACCCCTCCACTTT. V is TRBV6-4 and J is TRBJ1-6, with D unresolved. The V end was cut by 0 bases, the J end by 1 base, with 4 bases between. Germline V gene data show CDR1 as MRHNA and CDR2 as SNTAGT. The CDR3 consists of 15 residues.

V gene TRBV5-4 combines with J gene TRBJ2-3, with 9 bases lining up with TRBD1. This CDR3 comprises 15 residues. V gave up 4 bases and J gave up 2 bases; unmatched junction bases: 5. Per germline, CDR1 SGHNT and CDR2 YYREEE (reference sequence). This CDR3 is CASSGTGSVTDTQYF. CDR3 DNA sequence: TGTGCCAGCAGCGGGACAGGGTCGGTCACAGATACGCAGTATTTT.

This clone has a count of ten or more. CDR3 protein: CASTEGQTFYGYTF. The CDR3 DNA sequence: TGTGCCAGTACTGAGGGACAGACCTTCTATGGCTACACCTTC. The chain employs TRBV19 and TRBJ1-2; TRBD1 matches at 7 bases. V lost 7 bases to trimming and J lost 4 bases; unmatched junction nucleotides: 9. The CDR3 contains 14 residues. The V gene's germline CDR1 is LNHDA and CDR2 SQIVND (reference sequence). The whole variable domain, remainder taken from reference TRBV19 and TRBJ1-2, is DGGITQSPKYLFRKEGQNVTLSCEQNLNHDAMYWYRQDPGQGLRLIYYSQIVNDFQKGDIAEGYSVSREKKESFPLTVTSAQKNPTAFYLCASTEGQTFYGYTFGSGTRLTVV.

In DNA, the CDR3 is TGTGCCAGCAGCACGGGACAGGGTGATAATGAGCAGTTCTTC. It encodes CASSTGQGDNEQFF. The chain links TRBV5-8 to TRBJ2-1; the match to TRBD1 covers 9 bases. The CDR3 contains 14 residues. From germline, CDR1 is SGHTS and CDR2 YDEGEE. V was clipped by 4 bases and J by 7 bases; unmatched bases: 6.

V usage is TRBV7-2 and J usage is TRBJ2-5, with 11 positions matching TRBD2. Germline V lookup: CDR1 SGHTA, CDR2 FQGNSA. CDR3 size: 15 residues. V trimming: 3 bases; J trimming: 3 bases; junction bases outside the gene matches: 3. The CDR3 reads CASSLGTSGEETQYF. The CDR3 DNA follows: TGTGCCAGCAGCTTGGGGACTAGCGGAGAAGAGACCCAGTACTTC.

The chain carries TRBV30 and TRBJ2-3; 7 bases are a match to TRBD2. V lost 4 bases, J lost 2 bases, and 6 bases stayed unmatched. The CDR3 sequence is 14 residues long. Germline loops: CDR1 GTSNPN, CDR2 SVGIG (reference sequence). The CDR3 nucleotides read TGTGCCTGGAATGGGAGGGGAGACACAGATACGCAGTATTTT. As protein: CAWNGRGDTDTQYF.

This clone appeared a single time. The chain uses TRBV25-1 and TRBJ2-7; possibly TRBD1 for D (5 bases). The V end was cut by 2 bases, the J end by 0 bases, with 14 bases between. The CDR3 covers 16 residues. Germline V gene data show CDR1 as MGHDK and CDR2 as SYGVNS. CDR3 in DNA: TGTGCCAGCAGTGAAGGTAACAGGCGCATCTCCTACGAGCAGTACTTC. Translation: CASSEGNRRISYEQYF.

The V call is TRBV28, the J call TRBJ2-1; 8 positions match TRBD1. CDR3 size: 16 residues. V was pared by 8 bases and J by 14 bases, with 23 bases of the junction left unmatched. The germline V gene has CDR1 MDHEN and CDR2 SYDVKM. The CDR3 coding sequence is TGTGCCAGCCGCCGGGGGACAGGACACCTGGGGAGCGAAGAGTTCTTC. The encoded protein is CASRRGTGHLGSEEFF.

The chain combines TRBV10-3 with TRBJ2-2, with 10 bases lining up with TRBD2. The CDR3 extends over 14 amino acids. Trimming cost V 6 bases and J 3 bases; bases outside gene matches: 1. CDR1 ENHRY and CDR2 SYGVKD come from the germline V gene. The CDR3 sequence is CAISGTSDTGELFF. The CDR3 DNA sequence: TGTGCCATCAGCGGGACTAGCGACACCGGGGAGCTGTTTTTT.

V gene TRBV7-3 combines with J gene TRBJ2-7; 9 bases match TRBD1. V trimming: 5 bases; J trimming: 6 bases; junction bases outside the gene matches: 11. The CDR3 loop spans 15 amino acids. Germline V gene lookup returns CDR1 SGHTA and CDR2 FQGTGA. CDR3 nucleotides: TGTGCCAGCAGCCTATCACCGGGACAGGGTAGCGAGCAGTACTTC. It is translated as CASSLSPGQGSEQYF.

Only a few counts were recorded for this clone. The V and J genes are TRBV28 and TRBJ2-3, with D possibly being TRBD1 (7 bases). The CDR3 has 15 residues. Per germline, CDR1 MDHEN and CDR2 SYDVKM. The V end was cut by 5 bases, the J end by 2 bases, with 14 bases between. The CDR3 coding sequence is TGTGCCAGCAGTCCCAGGGGGGAGGCCACAGATACGCAGTATTTT. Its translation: CASSPRGEATDTQYF.

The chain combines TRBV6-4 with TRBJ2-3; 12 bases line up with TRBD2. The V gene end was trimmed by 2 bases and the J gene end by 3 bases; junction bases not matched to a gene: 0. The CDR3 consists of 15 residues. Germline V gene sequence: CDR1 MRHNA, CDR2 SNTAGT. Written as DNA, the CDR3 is TGTGCCAGCAGTGACCTAGCGGGGGGGACAGATACGCAGTATTTT. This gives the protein CASSDLAGGTDTQYF.

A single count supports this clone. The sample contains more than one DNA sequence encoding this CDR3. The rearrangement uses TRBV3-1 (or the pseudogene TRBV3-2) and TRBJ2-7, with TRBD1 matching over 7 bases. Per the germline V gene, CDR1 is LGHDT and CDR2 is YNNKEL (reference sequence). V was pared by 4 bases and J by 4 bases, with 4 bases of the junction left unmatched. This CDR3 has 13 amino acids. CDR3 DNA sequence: TGTGCCAGCAGCCCGGGACAGACATACGAGCAGTACTTC. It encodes CASSPGQTYEQYF.

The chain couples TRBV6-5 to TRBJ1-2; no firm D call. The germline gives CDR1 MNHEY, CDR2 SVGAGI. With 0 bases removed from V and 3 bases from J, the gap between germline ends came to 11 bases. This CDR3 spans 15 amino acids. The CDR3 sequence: CASSYSFGSDYGYTF. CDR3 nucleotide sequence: TGTGCCAGCAGTTACTCGTTTGGAAGCGACTATGGCTACACCTTC.

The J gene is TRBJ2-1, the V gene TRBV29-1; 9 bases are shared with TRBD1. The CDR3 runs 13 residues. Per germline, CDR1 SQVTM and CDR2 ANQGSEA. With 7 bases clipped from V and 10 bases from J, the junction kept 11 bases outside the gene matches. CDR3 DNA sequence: TGCAGCGCCGACGTAACAGGGGGCAACGAGCAGTTCTTC. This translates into CSADVTGGNEQFF.

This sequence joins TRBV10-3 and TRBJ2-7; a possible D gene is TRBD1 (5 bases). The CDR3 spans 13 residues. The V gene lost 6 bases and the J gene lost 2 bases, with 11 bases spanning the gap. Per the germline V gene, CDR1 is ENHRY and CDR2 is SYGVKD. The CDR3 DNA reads TGTGCCATCAGGGCAGGGTTGGCCTACGAGCAGTACTTC. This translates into CAIRAGLAYEQYF.

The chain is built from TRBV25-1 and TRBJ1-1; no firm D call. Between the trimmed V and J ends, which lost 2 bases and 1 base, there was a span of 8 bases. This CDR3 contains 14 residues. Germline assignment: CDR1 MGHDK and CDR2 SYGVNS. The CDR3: CASSEHGENTEAFF. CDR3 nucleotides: TGTGCCAGCAGTGAACACGGGGAGAACACTGAAGCTTTCTTT.

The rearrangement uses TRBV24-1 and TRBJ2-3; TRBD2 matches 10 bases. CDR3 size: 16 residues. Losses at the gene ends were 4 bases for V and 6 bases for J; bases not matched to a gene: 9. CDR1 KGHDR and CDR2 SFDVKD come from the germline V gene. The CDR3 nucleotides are TGTGCCACCAGTGACCCGAGCGGGGGGGCCATGGATACGCAGTATTTT. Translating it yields CATSDPSGGAMDTQYF.

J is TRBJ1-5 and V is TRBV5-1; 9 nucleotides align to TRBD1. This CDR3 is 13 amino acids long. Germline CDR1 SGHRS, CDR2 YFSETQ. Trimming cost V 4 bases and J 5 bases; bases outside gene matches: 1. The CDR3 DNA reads TGCGCCAGCAGCCGGGACAGGGATCAGCCCCAGCATTTT. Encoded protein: CASSRDRDQPQHF.

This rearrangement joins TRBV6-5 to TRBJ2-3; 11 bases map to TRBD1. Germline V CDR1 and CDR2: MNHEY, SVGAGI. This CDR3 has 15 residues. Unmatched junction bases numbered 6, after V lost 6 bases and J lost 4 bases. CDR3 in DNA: TGTGCCAGCAGAGTAGGGACAGGGGGATCAGATACGCAGTATTTT. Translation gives CASRVGTGGSDTQYF.

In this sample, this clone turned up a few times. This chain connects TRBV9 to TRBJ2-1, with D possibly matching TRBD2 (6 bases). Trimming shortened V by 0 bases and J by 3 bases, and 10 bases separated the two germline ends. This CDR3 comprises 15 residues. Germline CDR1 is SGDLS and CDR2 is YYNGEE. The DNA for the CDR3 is TGTGCCAGCAGCGTAGCGGGGGAGAACTACAATGAGCAGTTCTTC. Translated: CASSVAGENYNEQFF. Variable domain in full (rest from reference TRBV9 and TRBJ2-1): DSGVTQTPKHLITATGQRVTLRCSPRSGDLSVYWYQQSLDQGLQFLIQYYNGEERAKGNILERFSAQQFPDLHSELNLSSLELGDSALYFCASSVAGENYNEQFFGPGTRLTVL.

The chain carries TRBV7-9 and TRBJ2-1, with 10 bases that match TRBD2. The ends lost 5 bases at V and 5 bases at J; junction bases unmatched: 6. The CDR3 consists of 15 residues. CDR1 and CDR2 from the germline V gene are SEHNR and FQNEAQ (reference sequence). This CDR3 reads CASSPGLAVDNEQFF. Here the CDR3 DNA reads TGTGCCAGCAGCCCCGGACTAGCGGTCGACAATGAGCAGTTCTTC.

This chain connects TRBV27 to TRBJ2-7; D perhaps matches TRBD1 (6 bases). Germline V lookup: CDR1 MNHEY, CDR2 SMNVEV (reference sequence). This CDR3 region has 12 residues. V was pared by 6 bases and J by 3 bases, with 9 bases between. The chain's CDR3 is CASRDSIYEQYF. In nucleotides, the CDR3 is TGTGCCAGCAGGGACAGCATCTACGAGCAGTACTTC.

CDR3 amino acids: CASSEYGQGTDTQYF. As DNA, the CDR3 is TGTGCCAGCAGCGAATACGGACAGGGGACAGATACGCAGTATTTT. The J gene is TRBJ2-3, the V gene TRBV7-9; 9 positions agree with TRBD1. J lost 3 bases, V lost 5 bases, and 6 bases had no gene match. The CDR3 has 15 residues. The germline gives CDR1 SEHNR, CDR2 FQNEAQ (reference sequence).